These 27 T cell receptor beta chains originate from one sample sequenced in a study of tumor-infiltrating lymphocytes in primary liver carcinoma. It was from about 19-30 mg of unsorted bulk tissue that RNA and DNA were co-extracted. cDNA specific to TCR beta was made from around 450 ng of total RNA, with a constant-region primer employed for priming. ARM-PCR was slightly modified, and three nested multiplex PCR rounds with it gave rise to the TCR beta libraries. Amplification in the first two PCR rounds was performed using TRBV1-TRBV30 forward primers and a C-beta reverse primer for around 11 cycles each. Using its own MiXCR run on the multiplex PCR reads, TCRdb lists one record per CDR3 protein. The sample lists about 70,000 distinct CDR3 sequences; nearly 70% were seen once. Sequences were obtained from liver tumor tissue from sampling region 4. Subset in this sample: tumor region T4, right-lateral pole. The receptors shown here come from a man aged 35-49 years with primary liver carcinoma and hepatitis B virus infection.

This clonotype turned up a few times. At one of its ends the junction is not consistent with the germline gene, which may arise from a read error. The chain has TRBV10-2 and TRBJ2-1; D ambiguous. The CDR3 covers 15 residues. Germline CDR1 WSHSY, CDR2 SAAADI. The CDR3 bases are TGCACCAGAAGTGAGTCCGGTGTCGGGCACGGTGAGCAGTTCTTC. It is translated as CTRSESGVGHGEQFF.

Concerning this clonotype: The junction differs from germline at one of its ends, possibly a read error. The CDR3 spells CASSTTCTDTQYF. DNA for the CDR3: TGTGCCAGCAGTACAACTTGCACAGATACGCAATATTTT. The chain has TRBV28 and TRBJ2-3; D is unclear. The CDR3 runs 13 residues. Germline CDR1 is MDHEN and CDR2 is SYDVKM. Based on the CDR3 plus reference TRBV28 and TRBJ2-3, the full variable domain is DVKVTQSSRYLVKRTGEKVFLECVQDMDHENMFWYRQDPGLGLRLIYFSYDVKMKEKGDIPEGYSVSREKKERFSLILESASTNQTSMYLCASSTTCTDTQYFGPGTRLTVL.

The table lists this clonotype with a count of one. The junction departs from the called germline gene at one end, perhaps through a read error. This chain joins TRBV4-1 and TRBJ2-1; D remains unclear. Germline V gene sequence: CDR1 MGHRA, CDR2 YSYEKL. The CDR3 is 14 amino acids. The DNA for the CDR3 is TGCGCAAGCAGTCAAGGAGTAACCTACAATGAGCAGTCCTTC. It specifies CASSQGVTYNEQSF.

Of note for this clonotype: This CDR3 is missing its conserved last phenylalanine or tryptophan, likely due to a read error. The chain employs TRBV30 and TRBJ1-2; D uncertain. The CDR3 extends over 13 amino acids. Per the germline V gene, CDR1 is GTSNPN and CDR2 is SVGIG (reference sequence). In DNA form, the CDR3 reads TGTGCCTGGAGTTCCGAGAGTAACTATGGGTACACCCTC. Protein: CAWSSESNYGYTL.

This clonotype was observed once. Because it lacks the conserved phenylalanine or tryptophan at the end, this CDR3 is likely a read error. The rearrangement links TRBV11-1 to TRBJ2-1; D is unclear. This CDR3 contains 13 residues. Germline CDR1 is SGHAT and CDR2 is FQDESV (reference sequence). DNA of the CDR3: TGTACCAGCAGCTTAGGCCGGGCTAATGAGCAGTTCTCC. Translation gives CTSSLGRANEQFS.

The rearrangement links TRBV12-3 or TRBV12-4 to TRBJ2-5; no reliable D call. The CDR3 runs 13 residues. V lost 7 bases, J lost 5 bases, and 14 bases lay in between. CDR3 region: CASTPGRMETQYF. The CDR3 nucleotides read TGTGCCAGCACCCCCGGCCGTATGGAGACCCAGTACTTC.

As concerns this clonotype: One end of the junction fails to match germline, which may point to a read error. The V and J genes are TRBV11-2 and TRBJ2-3, with a weak D call TRBD2 (5 bases). Germline lookup yields CDR1 SGHAT and CDR2 FQNNGV. This CDR3 is built from 15 residues. This chain's CDR3 is CASSFQTPSTDTLYF. DNA for the CDR3: TGTGCCAGCAGCTTTCAGACTCCTAGCACAGATACGCTGTATTTT.

In the case of this clonotype: A read error may produce the germline difference seen at one junction end. The V call is TRBV5-8, the J call TRBJ2-3, with a weak D call TRBD2 (6 bases). The CDR3 is 16 residues long. Germline values: CDR1 SGHTS, CDR2 YDEGEE. The CDR3 is CVSSPGTVTYTDTQYF. CDR3 bases: TGTGTCAGCAGCCCTGGGACTGTAACATACACAGATACGCAGTATTTT.

With respect to this clonotype: As the CDR3 is not closed by the conserved phenylalanine or tryptophan, this likely results from a read error. This sequence joins TRBV29-1 and TRBJ2-7; maybe TRBD1 (5 bases). The CDR3 consists of 13 residues. Between the trimmed V and J ends, which lost 4 bases and 3 bases, there was a span of 13 bases. Germline CDR1 SQVTM, CDR2 ANQGSEA. In nucleotides, the CDR3 is TGCAGCGTTGCCCAAGGCAGGGACTACGAGCAGTACCTC. Translating gives CSVAQGRDYEQYL.

This clonotype was counted a few times. A single base separates this from a much larger clone, so it may be a read error. V is TRBV5-4 and J is TRBJ2-1; 16 nucleotides agree with TRBD2. This CDR3 contains 18 residues. The V gene's germline CDR1 is SGHNT and CDR2 YYREEE (reference sequence). This CDR3 reads CTSSAGLAGGTPYNEQFF. The CDR3 DNA sequence: TGTACCAGCAGCGCGGGACTAGCGGGAGGGACCCCCTACAATGAGCAGTTCTTC.

With regard to this clonotype: One end of the junction does not line up with germline, which may come from a read error. J is TRBJ2-7 and V is TRBV4-1; 7 nucleotides align to TRBD1. The CDR3 has 14 residues. Germline V gene lookup returns CDR1 MGHRA and CDR2 YSYEKL. The DNA of the CDR3 is TGCGCCAACAGCCACCAGACAGGGAACTACGAACAGTACTTC. Protein: CANSHQTGNYEQYF.

The J gene is TRBJ2-7, the V gene TRBV28; no clear D gene. This CDR3 has 11 amino acids. Trimming stripped 2 bases from V and 3 bases from J, with 2 bases between. Germline V gene lookup returns CDR1 MDHEN and CDR2 SYDVKM. CDR3 in DNA: TGTGCCAGCAGTTTAATCTACGAGCAGTACTTC. This translates into CASSLIYEQYF.

The chain carries TRBV6-2 or TRBV6-3 and TRBJ2-1; D is uncertain. Deletions cut 2 bases from V and 7 bases from J, with 12 bases between. There are 14 residues in the CDR3. Germline V gives CDR1 MNHEY, CDR2 SVGEGT. CDR3 residues: CASSYGPVANEQFF. The CDR3 DNA follows: TGTGCCAGCAGTTACGGCCCTGTGGCGAATGAGCAGTTCTTC.

Only a few counts were recorded for this clonotype. This could be a read error, since a much larger clone is one nucleotide away. The genes are TRBV5-5 and TRBJ1-4, with D possibly being TRBD1 (5 bases). CDR1 is SGHKS and CDR2 is YYEKEE in the germline V gene (reference sequence). This CDR3 region has 14 residues. With 4 bases removed from V and 8 bases from J, the gap between germline ends came to 15 bases. CDR3 nucleotide sequence: TGTGCCAGCAGCCCAGGGAGCGCGGAGGAAAAACTGTTTTTT. Translated, it gives CASSPGSAEEKLFF. Looking up the rest from reference TRBV5-5 and TRBJ1-4 gives the full variable domain: DAGVTQSPTHLIKTRGQQVTLRCSPISGHKSVSWYQQVLGQGPQFIFQYYEKEERGRGNFPDRFSARQFPNYSSELNVNALLLGDSALYLCASSPGSAEEKLFFGSGTQLSVL.

This clonotype was observed a few times. A much larger clone is a single base away; this may be a read error. The chain uses TRBV10-2 and TRBJ2-7, with D unresolved. Germline V CDR1 and CDR2: WSHSY, SAAADI. CDR3 length equals 10 residues. V dropped 4 bases and J dropped 6 bases, with 4 bases sitting between them. The CDR3 sequence is CASSGGEQYF. The CDR3 nucleotides read TGCGCCAGCAGTGGGGGCGAGCAGTACTTC.

V and J are TRBV6-1 and TRBJ2-5, with D perhaps being TRBD1 or TRBD2 (5 bases each). Trimming removed 3 bases at V and 4 bases at J, with 18 bases between. Germline CDR1 reads MNHNS; CDR2 reads SASEGT. The CDR3 runs to 16 residues. The CDR3 sequence is CASSDLIGTCRETQYF. The CDR3 DNA reads as TGTGCCAGCAGTGACCTTATCGGGACGTGTAGAGAGACCCAGTACTTC.

The V and J genes are TRBV10-3 and TRBJ2-3; TRBD2 matches 8 bases. With 7 bases clipped from V and 4 bases from J, the junction kept 7 bases outside the gene matches. This CDR3 has 14 residues. Germline CDR1 and CDR2: ENHRY and SYGVKD. The chain's CDR3 is CAITGGRGPDTQYF. DNA for the CDR3: TGTGCCATCACGGGAGGGAGAGGCCCAGATACGCAGTATTTT.

The chain employs TRBV5-8 and TRBJ2-3; no firm D call. The ends were cut back, 4 bases at V and 2 bases at J, with 17 bases in the middle. Germline V gene data show CDR1 as SGHTS and CDR2 as YDEGEE. CDR3 size: 16 residues. In DNA, the CDR3 is TGTGCCAGCAGCCCTGGGGTAGTAACATACACAGATACGCAGTATTTT. Translated: CASSPGVVTYTDTQYF. Full variable domain (rest looked up from reference TRBV5-8 and TRBJ2-3): EAGVTQSPTHLIKTRGQQATLRCSPISGHTSVYWYQQALGLGLQFLLWYDEGEERNRGNFPPRFSGRQFPNYSSELNVNALELEDSALYLCASSPGVVTYTDTQYFGPGTRLTVL.

The chain employs TRBV14 and TRBJ2-2; unclear D gene. Trimming removed 7 bases at V and 8 bases at J, with 23 bases between. The CDR3 has 16 residues. Germline V gene sequence: CDR1 SGHDN, CDR2 FVKESK. The CDR3 sequence is CASTPGPEASTGELFF. For the CDR3, the DNA is TGTGCCAGCACCCCCGGGCCAGAGGCTTCCACAGGGGAGCTGTTTTTT.

To note about this clonotype: Possible read error: a much larger clone is one base away. J is TRBJ1-4 and V is TRBV28; weak D call: TRBD1 (6 bases). Per germline, CDR1 MDHEN and CDR2 SYDVKM. Trimming cost V 6 bases and J 8 bases, with 22 bases left between them. The CDR3 consists of 16 residues. CDR3 region: CASSDPGHGLGEKLFF. The CDR3 nucleotides are TGTGCCAGCAGCGATCCGGGACATGGATTAGGAGAAAAACTGTTTTTT.

The V and J genes are TRBV5-4 and TRBJ2-5; D gene uncertain. CDR1 SGHNT and CDR2 YYREEE come from the germline V gene (reference sequence). The CDR3 sequence is 14 residues long. CDR3 protein: CTCKQDLPQETQYF. For the CDR3, the DNA is TGTACCTGCAAGCAGGACCTCCCACAAGAGACCCAGTACTTC.

Points on this clonotype: One end of the junction fails to match germline, which may point to a read error. The chain uses TRBV10-3 and TRBJ2-3; D not certain. CDR1 ENHRY and CDR2 SYGVKD come from the germline V gene. This CDR3 comprises 15 residues. CDR3 in DNA: TGTGCCATCAGTAAGGGCAGCCCTGGCACAAATACGCAGTATTTT. Translation: CAISKGSPGTNTQYF.

This clonotype appeared a single time. At one end, the junction sequence differs from germline, possibly due to a read error. The chain combines TRBV7-8 with TRBJ1-4; 7 bases are a match to TRBD1. Per germline, CDR1 SGHVS and CDR2 FQNEAQ. The CDR3 consists of 14 residues. Here the CDR3 DNA reads TGTGCCAGCGGCCAGGGGGGGACTAATGAAAAACTATTTTTT. Protein sequence: CASGQGGTNEKLFF.

This clonotype was seen ten or more times. The chain recombines TRBV30 with TRBJ2-7, with 11 bases that match TRBD2. Per germline, CDR1 GTSNPN and CDR2 SVGIG (reference sequence). The CDR3 sequence is 15 residues long. With 0 bases clipped from V and 4 bases from J, the junction kept 5 bases outside the gene matches. CDR3 bases: TGTGCCTGGAGTGTGAGAGGACTAGCGGGTTACGAGCAGTACTTC. Its translation: CAWSVRGLAGYEQYF.

In the case of this clonotype: Possible read error: a much larger clone is one base away. The CDR3 region has the DNA TGTGCCAACAAACGGAACGGGGATGAGCAGTTCTTC. Its protein is CANKRNGDEQFF. This chain joins TRBV2 and TRBJ2-1; TRBD2 might be the D (5 bases). Per germline, CDR1 SNHLY and CDR2 FYNNEI. The CDR3 is made up of 12 amino acids. V was shortened by 10 bases and J by 8 bases, with 15 bases between the two germline ends.

Points on this clonotype: Lacking the conserved final phenylalanine or tryptophan, this CDR3 likely reflects a read error. The chain joins TRBV6-5 to TRBJ1-6; 9 nucleotides line up with TRBD1. The V segment lost 6 bases and the J segment 12 bases; nucleotides outside the gene matches: 15. The CDR3 is 16 amino acids. Germline V gene data show CDR1 as MNHEY and CDR2 as SVGAGI. The CDR3 loop reads CASRLFRDREPLPLHL. In nucleotides, the CDR3 is TGTGCCAGCAGGCTTTTCCGGGACAGGGAGCCCTTACCCCTCCACCTT.

Notes on this clonotype: A much larger clone sits a single nucleotide away, making a read error possible. The gene calls are TRBV30 and TRBJ1-2; tentative D call: TRBD1 (5 bases). CDR3 length: 15 residues. Per the germline V gene, CDR1 is GTSNPN and CDR2 is SVGIG (reference sequence). Here the CDR3 reads CAWSWGSLANYAYTF. DNA of the CDR3: TGTGCCTGGAGTTGGGGGTCGTTAGCTAACTATGCCTACACCTTC.